What follows are 6 T cell receptor beta chains derived from one specimen sequenced in a study of blood T cells in healthy people across ages. Primers used in a second PCR of roughly 6 to 11 cycles were a sample-barcoded 5' primer and a J-beta primer mix. TCRdb analysed the 5' RACE reads with MiXCR anew, one entry per CDR3 protein. The data contain approximately 690,000 distinct CDR3 sequences, 40% to 50% of them seen just once; the ten biggest clones take up around 30%. Sequenced input: blood. The receptor source for this set is a man older than 75 in good health.

There are many counts of this clonotype. The CDR3 is CASSQVDEQFF. The CDR3 coding sequence is TGTGCCAGCAGCCAGGTGGATGAGCAGTTCTTC. V gene TRBV3-1 combines with J gene TRBJ2-1; D call uncertain. From germline, CDR1 is LGHDT and CDR2 YNNKEL (reference sequence). V shed 3 bases and J shed 8 bases, with 5 bases lying between them. This CDR3 region has 11 residues.

The CDR3 protein is CATSRDGGSYGYTF. CDR3 in DNA: TGTGCCACCAGCAGAGACGGGGGAAGCTATGGCTACACCTTC. This chain connects TRBV15 to TRBJ1-2, with TRBD1 as a possible D gene (5 bases). Germline V gives CDR1 LNHNV, CDR2 YYDKDF (reference sequence). Trimming pared 0 bases from V and 4 bases from J, leaving 9 bases between. This CDR3 is built from 14 residues.

CDR3: CASSGTSGQETQYF. In DNA, the CDR3 is TGTGCCAGCAGCGGGACTAGCGGGCAAGAGACCCAGTACTTC. This chain connects TRBV5-4 to TRBJ2-7; 12 bases agree with TRBD2. The J call is uncertain, as TRBJ2-5 better fits the DNA end. The CDR3 totals 14 residues. Germline lookup yields CDR1 SGHNT and CDR2 YYREEE (reference sequence).

The chain is built from TRBV7-2 and TRBJ1-1, with D uncertain. Trimming stripped 3 bases from V and 7 bases from J, with 12 bases between. The CDR3 is made up of 13 amino acids. The V gene's germline CDR1 is SGHTA and CDR2 FQGNSA. The CDR3 DNA follows: TGTGCCAGCAGCTTCGGGGAGATTTATGAAGCTTTCTTT. Translation gives CASSFGEIYEAFF.

The V gene is TRBV5-5, the J gene TRBJ2-3, with TRBD2 matching 11 bases. The CDR3 runs to 16 residues. Germline-derived CDR1 and CDR2 are SGHKS and YYEKEE (reference sequence). V gave up 3 bases and J gave up 5 bases; unmatched junction bases: 8. In DNA form, the CDR3 reads TGTGCCAGCAGCTCTAACCTAGCGGGGGGCCAAGATACGCAGTATTTT. This sequence encodes CASSSNLAGGQDTQYF.

This clonotype was seen more than once but under ten times. The chain combines TRBV7-2 with TRBJ1-1, with D hard to call. The CDR3 spans 15 residues. In germline, CDR1 is SGHTA, CDR2 FQGNSA. Trimming took 0 bases from V and 5 from J, leaving 13 bases between them. CDR3 coding DNA: TGTGCCAGCAGCTTAGCAGCGGGAATAAGTACTGAAGCTTTCTTT. It specifies CASSLAAGISTEAFF.